This T cell receptor beta chain was documented in a study of shared clonotypes between healthy human individuals. As to this clone: Antigen: not known. Other DNA sequences from this sample encode an identical CDR3 as well.

The V end lost 0 bases, the J end lost 4 bases, and 7 bases lay between the germline ends. The CDR3 consists of 13 residues. Germline V gene sequence: CDR1 LNHNV, CDR2 YYDKDF (reference sequence). Here immunoSEQ multiplex PCR was the method, and the copy in TCRdb shows in-frame clones only, minus some. Of about 1 million clones listed, about 75% are singletons. Study-wide findings and caveats: Large sequencing depth failed to make sorted-subset sequencing complete, rarefaction showed. Relative to memory subsets, naive subsets generally showed larger estimated richness.

The sequence was collected from a man between 18 and 35 years old in good health. J is TRBJ2-7 and V is TRBV15; perhaps TRBD2 as D (5 bases). Sequenced input: memory CD4+ T cells sorted from blood. Subset defined: CD45RA-negative fraction. DNA of the CDR3: TGTGCCACCAGCAGAGATCGGGGTTACGAGCAGTACTTC. The encoded protein is CATSRDRGYEQYF.